Listed below are T cell receptor beta chains from one sample, sequenced in a study of control samples from healthy donors and cancer patients. TCRdb's table, derived via immunoSEQ multiplex PCR, lists solely in-frame clones and lacks some. The repertoire holds about 170,000 clones, with approximately 92% as singletons. The sample taken for sequencing was blood. These receptors came from a woman aged 60-75 years in good health. CDR3s include the opening cysteine and the closing phenylalanine or tryptophan. Fields, in order: clone size, J gene, D gene, V gene, CDR3 DNA, CDR3 protein. A D gene is named only where the DNA matches it firmly. Where a row states a size, it is once, few, many or the class of an expanded clone; other rows omit it.

abundance: -; j_gene: TRBJ2-5; d_gene: TRBD2; v_gene: TRBV7-8; CDR3nt: TGTGCCAGCAGTTTAGCGGGCGGGGCAGGGCAAGAGACCCAGTACTTC; CDR3aa: CASSLAGGAGQETQYF
abundance: -; j_gene: TRBJ1-1; d_gene: -; v_gene: TRBV7-2; CDR3nt: TGTGCCAGCAGCTTAGGACGTTTCCAGCGGGAAGCTTTCTTT; CDR3aa: CASSLGRFQREAFF
abundance: -; j_gene: TRBJ2-5; d_gene: -; v_gene: TRBV18; CDR3nt: TGTGCCAGCTCACCACCGACACATGAGACCCAGTACTTC; CDR3aa: CASSPPTHETQYF
abundance: -; j_gene: TRBJ1-3; d_gene: -; v_gene: TRBV3-1/TRBV3-2; CDR3nt: TGTGCCAGCAGTCAAGGGGGATGGTCTGGAAACACCATATATTTT; CDR3aa: CASSQGGWSGNTIYF
abundance: -; j_gene: TRBJ1-2; d_gene: -; v_gene: TRBV18; CDR3nt: TGTGCCAGCTCACCACTTTGGTGTCAACGAGATAACTGCTACACCTTC; CDR3aa: CASSPLWCQRDNCYTF
abundance: -; j_gene: TRBJ2-7; d_gene: -; v_gene: TRBV3-1/TRBV3-2; CDR3nt: TGTGCCAGCAGCCAAGGGGACGGACCCTACGAGCAGTACTTC; CDR3aa: CASSQGDGPYEQYF
abundance: -; j_gene: TRBJ2-1; d_gene: -; v_gene: TRBV18; CDR3nt: TGTGCCAGCTCACTCCGGGACGGATACAATGAGCAGTTCTTC; CDR3aa: CASSLRDGYNEQFF
abundance: -; j_gene: TRBJ1-2; d_gene: -; v_gene: TRBV5-1; CDR3nt: TGCGCCAGCAGCTTGTCGGAATTAAACTATGGCTACACCTTC; CDR3aa: CASSLSELNYGYTF
abundance: -; j_gene: TRBJ1-2; d_gene: -; v_gene: TRBV15; CDR3nt: TGTGCCACCAGCAGAGTAGGCATAGGAGACTATGGCTACACCTTC; CDR3aa: CATSRVGIGDYGYTF
abundance: -; j_gene: TRBJ1-2; d_gene: -; v_gene: TRBV3-1/TRBV3-2; CDR3nt: TGTGCCAGCAGCCCTTCAGGGTTACTATTCTATGGCTACACCTTC; CDR3aa: CASSPSGLLFYGYTF
abundance: -; j_gene: TRBJ1-6; d_gene: TRBD1; v_gene: TRBV25-1; CDR3nt: TGTGCCAGCAGTGAGGACAGGGATTCTTCACCCCTCCACTTT; CDR3aa: CASSEDRDSSPLHF
abundance: -; j_gene: TRBJ1-1; d_gene: -; v_gene: TRBV7-2; CDR3nt: TGTGCCAGCCGTGGGGCTATTGAAGCTTTCTTT; CDR3aa: CASRGAIEAFF
abundance: -; j_gene: TRBJ1-6; d_gene: -; v_gene: TRBV11-2; CDR3nt: TGTGCCAGCAGCTTAGATCTCAGGGCCCCTAATTCACCCCTCCACTTT; CDR3aa: CASSLDLRAPNSPLHF
abundance: -; j_gene: TRBJ1-3; d_gene: -; v_gene: TRBV18; CDR3nt: TGTGCCAGCTCACCACCCGCGTTTACCTCTGGAAACACCATATATTTT; CDR3aa: CASSPPAFTSGNTIYF
abundance: -; j_gene: TRBJ2-6; d_gene: -; v_gene: TRBV6-5; CDR3nt: TGTGCCAGCAGTCCCAATCGCTCTGGGGCCAACGTCCTGACTTTC; CDR3aa: CASSPNRSGANVLTF
abundance: once; j_gene: TRBJ1-2; d_gene: -; v_gene: TRBV5-4; CDR3nt: TGTGCCAGCAGCAGTCAAACGCGGGGGGCTAATTATGGCTACACCTTC; CDR3aa: CASSSQTRGANYGYTF
abundance: -; j_gene: TRBJ2-3; d_gene: TRBD2; v_gene: TRBV7-9; CDR3nt: TGTGCCAGCAGCGGACTAGCGGGGGTGAGCACAGATACGCAGTATTTT; CDR3aa: CASSGLAGVSTDTQYF
abundance: -; j_gene: TRBJ2-1; d_gene: -; v_gene: TRBV6-5; CDR3nt: TGTGCCAGCAGTTACTCCGGGGCAGGGTCCTACAATGAGCAGTTCTTC; CDR3aa: CASSYSGAGSYNEQFF
abundance: once; j_gene: TRBJ1-6; d_gene: -; v_gene: TRBV7-2; CDR3nt: TGTGCCAGCAGCTTAGACAATGCTGCCCATAATTCACCCCTCCACTTT; CDR3aa: CASSLDNAAHNSPLHF
abundance: -; j_gene: TRBJ1-2; d_gene: TRBD1; v_gene: TRBV12-3/TRBV12-4; CDR3nt: TGTGCCACTACAGGGGGCTATGGCTACACCTTC; CDR3aa: CATTGGYGYTF
abundance: -; j_gene: TRBJ2-7; d_gene: -; v_gene: TRBV5-6; CDR3nt: TGTGCCAGCAGCCTCGGGACAACCTCCTACGAGCAGTACTTC; CDR3aa: CASSLGTTSYEQYF
abundance: -; j_gene: TRBJ2-3; d_gene: TRBD2; v_gene: TRBV5-4; CDR3nt: TGTGCCAGCAGCCCGAGCGGGAGAAGCACAGATACGCAGTATTTT; CDR3aa: CASSPSGRSTDTQYF
abundance: -; j_gene: TRBJ2-4; d_gene: -; v_gene: TRBV13; CDR3nt: TGTGCCAGCAGCTTAGGCGGGGGATCGGGGAACATTCAGTACTTC; CDR3aa: CASSLGGGSGNIQYF
abundance: -; j_gene: TRBJ1-6; d_gene: -; v_gene: TRBV19; CDR3nt: TGTGCCAGTTGCCGAGACAGGCTGAATTCACCCCTCCACTTT; CDR3aa: CASCRDRLNSPLHF
abundance: once; j_gene: TRBJ2-1; d_gene: -; v_gene: TRBV7-2; CDR3nt: TGTGCCAGCAGCTCCCCCGGGGGCGGGGATCGGTTCTTC; CDR3aa: CASSSPGGGDRFF
abundance: -; j_gene: TRBJ2-3; d_gene: -; v_gene: TRBV2; CDR3nt: TGTGCCAGCAGGGCCGGGAACATTGGCACAGATACGCAGTATTTT; CDR3aa: CASRAGNIGTDTQYF
abundance: -; j_gene: TRBJ1-1; d_gene: -; v_gene: TRBV12-5; CDR3nt: TGTGCTAGTGGCACCCAGCGAGACACTGAAGCTTTCTTT; CDR3aa: CASGTQRDTEAFF
abundance: -; j_gene: TRBJ1-2; d_gene: -; v_gene: TRBV2; CDR3nt: TGTGCCAGCAATCCAGAGGGCGGCCGCTATGGCTACACCTTC; CDR3aa: CASNPEGGRYGYTF
abundance: -; j_gene: TRBJ1-2; d_gene: -; v_gene: TRBV6-2/TRBV6-3; CDR3nt: TGTGCCAGCAGTTACGCGGGGGGCTTTGGCTATGGCTACACCTTC; CDR3aa: CASSYAGGFGYGYTF
abundance: -; j_gene: TRBJ2-1; d_gene: TRBD2; v_gene: TRBV18; CDR3nt: TGTGCCAGCTCACCCTTTAGCGGGGGGGCTGGCTCCTACAATGAGCAGTTCTTC; CDR3aa: CASSPFSGGAGSYNEQFF
abundance: -; j_gene: TRBJ2-2; d_gene: TRBD2; v_gene: TRBV7-3; CDR3nt: TGTGCCAGCAGCCCCGGGGGAGGGTTCGCGAACACCGGGGAGCTGTTTTTT; CDR3aa: CASSPGGGFANTGELFF
abundance: -; j_gene: TRBJ1-5; d_gene: -; v_gene: TRBV21-1; CDR3nt: TGTGCCAGCAGCAAAGATATAAACGAAAGGGGTTTTCAGCCCCAGCATTTT; CDR3aa: CASSKDINERGFQPQHF
abundance: -; j_gene: TRBJ1-2; d_gene: -; v_gene: TRBV5-4; CDR3nt: TGTGCCAGCAGCTTGACAGGAGGCGGAGGCTACACCTTC; CDR3aa: CASSLTGGGGYTF
abundance: -; j_gene: TRBJ2-3; d_gene: -; v_gene: TRBV15; CDR3nt: TGTGCCACCGGGAGGGGGAGCACAGATACGCAGTATTTT; CDR3aa: CATGRGSTDTQYF
abundance: -; j_gene: TRBJ1-3; d_gene: TRBD1; v_gene: TRBV6-8; CDR3nt: TGTGCCAGCAGTAAAAGGGACAGCCAACGCTCTGGAAACACCATATATTTT; CDR3aa: CASSKRDSQRSGNTIYF
abundance: -; j_gene: TRBJ2-5; d_gene: TRBD2; v_gene: TRBV5-4; CDR3nt: TGTGCCAGCAGCTTGTCTAGCGGGGGGAGAGTGACCCAGTACTTC; CDR3aa: CASSLSSGGRVTQYF
abundance: -; j_gene: TRBJ2-7; d_gene: -; v_gene: TRBV6-5; CDR3nt: TGTGCCACCAGGACTCGGGTTCACGAGCAGTACTTC; CDR3aa: CATRTRVHEQYF
abundance: -; j_gene: TRBJ1-1; d_gene: -; v_gene: TRBV5-1; CDR3nt: TGCGCCAGCAGCTTGGCCGTCTACACTGAAGCTTTCTTT; CDR3aa: CASSLAVYTEAFF
abundance: once; j_gene: TRBJ1-5; d_gene: -; v_gene: TRBV6-1; CDR3nt: TGTGCCAGCAGTGATCTATCAGGGGCCAATCAGCCCCAGCATTTT; CDR3aa: CASSDLSGANQPQHF
abundance: -; j_gene: TRBJ2-1; d_gene: TRBD1; v_gene: TRBV19; CDR3nt: TGTGCCAGTAGTCCGATCGGACAGGGGGTCGGCAATGAGCAGTTCTTC; CDR3aa: CASSPIGQGVGNEQFF
abundance: -; j_gene: TRBJ1-6; d_gene: -; v_gene: TRBV9; CDR3nt: TGTGCCAGCAGCGTAGATCAAGGGCTGGTGAATTCACCCCTCCACTTT; CDR3aa: CASSVDQGLVNSPLHF
abundance: -; j_gene: TRBJ1-1; d_gene: TRBD1; v_gene: TRBV6-2/TRBV6-3; CDR3nt: TGTGCCAGCAGCCCACTATGGGGGACAGTGTACACTGAAGCTTTCTTT; CDR3aa: CASSPLWGTVYTEAFF
abundance: -; j_gene: TRBJ1-1; d_gene: -; v_gene: TRBV30; CDR3nt: TGTGCCTGGAGGCCAACCACAGGAAACACTGAAGCTTTCTTT; CDR3aa: CAWRPTTGNTEAFF
abundance: -; j_gene: TRBJ1-4; d_gene: -; v_gene: TRBV3-1/TRBV3-2; CDR3nt: TGTGCCAGCAGCCAAGTATTGTGTGAAAAACTGTTTTTT; CDR3aa: CASSQVLCEKLFF
abundance: -; j_gene: TRBJ2-7; d_gene: TRBD1; v_gene: TRBV5-1; CDR3nt: TGCGCCAGCAGCTTGGGGACAGGGGCCGCCGAGCAGTACTTC; CDR3aa: CASSLGTGAAEQYF
abundance: -; j_gene: TRBJ1-5; d_gene: TRBD1; v_gene: TRBV7-2; CDR3nt: TGTGCCAGCAGCTTAGTAGGGACAGGGGGGAATCAGCCCCAGCATTTT; CDR3aa: CASSLVGTGGNQPQHF
abundance: once; j_gene: TRBJ2-2; d_gene: -; v_gene: TRBV4-2; CDR3nt: TGTGCCAGCAGCCAAGATACCACCTTCGGGGAGCTGTTTTTT; CDR3aa: CASSQDTTFGELFF
abundance: -; j_gene: TRBJ1-2; d_gene: -; v_gene: TRBV6-5; CDR3nt: TGTGCCAGCAGTTACGAACGGCTAAGCTATGGCTACACCTTC; CDR3aa: CASSYERLSYGYTF
abundance: -; j_gene: TRBJ2-7; d_gene: TRBD2; v_gene: TRBV2; CDR3nt: TGTGCCAGCATTCCGGGGGGAAGTCTCTCCTACGAGCAGTACTTC; CDR3aa: CASIPGGSLSYEQYF